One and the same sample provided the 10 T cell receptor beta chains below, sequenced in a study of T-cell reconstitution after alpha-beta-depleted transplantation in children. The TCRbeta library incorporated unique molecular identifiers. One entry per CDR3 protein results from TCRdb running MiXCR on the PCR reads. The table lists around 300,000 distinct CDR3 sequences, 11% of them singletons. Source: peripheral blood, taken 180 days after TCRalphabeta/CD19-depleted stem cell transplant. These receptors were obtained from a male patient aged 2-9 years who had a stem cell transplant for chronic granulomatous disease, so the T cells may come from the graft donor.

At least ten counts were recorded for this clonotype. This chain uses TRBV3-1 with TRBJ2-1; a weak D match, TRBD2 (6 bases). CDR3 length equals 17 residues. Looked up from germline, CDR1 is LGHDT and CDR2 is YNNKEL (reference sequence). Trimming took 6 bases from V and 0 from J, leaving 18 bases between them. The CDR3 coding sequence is TGTGCCAGCAGTTTTGGACTATCTTTAAGCTCCTACAATGAGCAGTTCTTC. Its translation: CASSFGLSLSSYNEQFF.

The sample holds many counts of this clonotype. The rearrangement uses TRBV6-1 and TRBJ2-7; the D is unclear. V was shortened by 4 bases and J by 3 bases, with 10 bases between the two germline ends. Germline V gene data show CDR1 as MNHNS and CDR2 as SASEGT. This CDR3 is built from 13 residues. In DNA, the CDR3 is TGTGCCAGCAGTGTGCGCGGCCTCTACGAGCAGTACTTC. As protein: CASSVRGLYEQYF.

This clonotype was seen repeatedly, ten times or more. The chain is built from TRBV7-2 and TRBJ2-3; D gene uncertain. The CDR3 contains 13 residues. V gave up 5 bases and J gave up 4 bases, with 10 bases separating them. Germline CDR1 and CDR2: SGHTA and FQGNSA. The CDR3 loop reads CASSQLLADTQYF. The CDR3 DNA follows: TGTGCCAGCAGCCAACTCTTAGCAGATACGCAGTATTTT.

CDR3 protein: CASSLEVSYGYTF. In DNA, the CDR3 is TGTGCCAGCAGCCTCGAGGTCAGCTATGGCTACACCTTC. V is TRBV4-2 and J is TRBJ1-2; unclear D gene. Germline assignment: CDR1 LGHNA and CDR2 YNFKEQ. V lost 4 bases and J lost 4, with 10 bases in between. The CDR3 covers 13 residues.

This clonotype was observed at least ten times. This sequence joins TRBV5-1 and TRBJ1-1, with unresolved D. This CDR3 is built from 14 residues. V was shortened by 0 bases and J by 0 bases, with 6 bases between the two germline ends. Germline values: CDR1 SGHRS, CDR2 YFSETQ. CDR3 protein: CASSLGHMNTEAFF. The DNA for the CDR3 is TGCGCCAGCAGCTTGGGGCATATGAACACTGAAGCTTTCTTT.

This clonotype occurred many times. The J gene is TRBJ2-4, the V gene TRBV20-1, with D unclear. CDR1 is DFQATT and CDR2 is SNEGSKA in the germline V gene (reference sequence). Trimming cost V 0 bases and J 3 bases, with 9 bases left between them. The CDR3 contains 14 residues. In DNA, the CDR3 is TGCAGTGCTAGAGATGTGGACCTCAAAAACATTCAGTACTTC. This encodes CSARDVDLKNIQYF.

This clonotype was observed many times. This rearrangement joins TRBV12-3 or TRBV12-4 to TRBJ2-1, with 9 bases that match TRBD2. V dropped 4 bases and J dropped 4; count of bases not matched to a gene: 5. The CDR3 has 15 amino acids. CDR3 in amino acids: CASSWGGRGYNEQFF. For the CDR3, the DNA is TGTGCCAGCAGTTGGGGCGGGAGGGGTTACAATGAGCAGTTCTTC.

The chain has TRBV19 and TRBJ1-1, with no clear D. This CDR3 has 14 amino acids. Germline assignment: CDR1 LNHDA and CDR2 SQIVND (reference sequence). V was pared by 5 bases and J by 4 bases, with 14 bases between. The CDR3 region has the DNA TGTGCCAGTAGTCTTCGTTACGGAGCCACTGAAGCTTTCTTT. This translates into CASSLRYGATEAFF.

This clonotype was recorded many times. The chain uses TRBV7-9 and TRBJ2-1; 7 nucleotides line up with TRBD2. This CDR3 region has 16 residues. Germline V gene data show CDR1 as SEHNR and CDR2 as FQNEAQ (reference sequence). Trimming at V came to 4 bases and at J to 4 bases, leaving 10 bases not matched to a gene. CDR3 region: CASSSTLAATYNEQFF. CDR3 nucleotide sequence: TGTGCCAGCAGCTCTACTCTAGCGGCCACATACAATGAGCAGTTCTTC.

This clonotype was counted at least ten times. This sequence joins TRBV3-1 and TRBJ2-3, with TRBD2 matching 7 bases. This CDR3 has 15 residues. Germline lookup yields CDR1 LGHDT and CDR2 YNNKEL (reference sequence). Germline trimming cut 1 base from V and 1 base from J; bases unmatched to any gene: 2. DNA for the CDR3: TGTGCCAGCAGCCAAGCAACTAGCGGCACAGATACGCAGTATTTT. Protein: CASSQATSGTDTQYF.